This T cell receptor (beta chain) was captured in a study of T cells in Graves' hyperthyroidism and ophthalmopathy. Study-wide points: Most thyroid clonotypes expanded above 0.001 were also detected in blood.

As to this clonotype: The antigen is undetermined.

Template material for amplifying TCR beta CDR3 regions consisted of RNA transcripts. An initial round of RT-PCR targeting the TCR CDR3 relied on the HTBI primer set. TCRdb reanalysed the multiplex PCR reads using MiXCR and keeps one entry per CDR3 protein. The sample consists of about 380,000 distinct CDR3 sequences, less than 20% of them appearing once. There are 16 residues in the CDR3. V gave up 2 bases and J gave up 0 bases; unmatched junction bases: 3. Germline V gene data show CDR1 as MRHNA and CDR2 as SNTAGT. This receptor was identified in a man younger than 35 with Graves' ophthalmopathy. The rearrangement links TRBV6-4 to TRBJ2-3; TRBD2 agrees at 9 bases. Sequencing was performed on blood. CDR3 nucleotide sequence: TGTGCCAGCAGTGACCAGCGGGGGGCAAGCACAGATACGCAGTATTTT. It translates to CASSDQRGASTDTQYF.